The T cell receptor (beta chain) under discussion was sequenced for a study of shared clonotypes between healthy human individuals. CDR1 is SGDLS and CDR2 is YYNGEE in the germline V gene. The CDR3 is made up of 14 amino acids. The V end was cut by 0 bases, the J end by 3 bases, with 7 bases between. As regards this clone: Its antigen remains unknown.

Only in-frame clones appear in the TCRdb table, and some are missing; sequencing was by immunoSEQ multiplex PCR. The sample lists some 2 million clones; approximately 94% were seen once. Naive CD8 isolation took CD45RO-negative cells positively selected for CCR7 and excluded terminally differentiated effector memory CD45RA+ cells. General study points: Only blood was sampled, and tissue TCR repertoires likely differ from blood ones.

The rearrangement links TRBV9 to TRBJ2-1; D not certain. This sequence was found in a young man in good health. The sample was naive CD8+ T cells sorted from blood. The CDR3 region has the DNA TGTGCCAGCAGCGTAGAGTCCAACTACAATGAGCAGTTCTTC. Translated, it gives CASSVESNYNEQFF.